Listed below are T cell receptor beta chains from one sample, sequenced in a study of T cell responses to AZD1222 COVID-19 vaccine. Assay used: immunoSEQ multiplex PCR; TCRdb lists only in-frame clones, some missing. The sample carries about 59,000 clones, 89% recorded once. Material: peripheral blood, obtained 28 days after the second AZD1222 dose. These receptors were collected from an adult who received the AZD1222 COVID-19 vaccine. CDR3s include the opening cysteine and the closing phenylalanine or tryptophan. D genes are given only for firm matches. The listing skips clone size in some rows; elsewhere it reads once, few, many or a size class.

TRBV7-8	TRBJ1-5	once	16	TRBD1	TGTGCCAGCAGCTTACAGGACAGGGTAGGCCATCAGCCCCAGCATTTT	CASSLQDRVGHQPQHF
TRBV11-3	TRBJ2-4	NA	15	NA	TGTGCCAGCAGCTTAGCACCTGGGGCCAAAAACATTCAGTACTTC	CASSLAPGAKNIQYF
TRBV5-8	TRBJ1-5	NA	17	NA	TGTGCCAGCAGCAACATAATGGACAGCTTTAGCAATCAGCCCCAGCATTTT	CASSNIMDSFSNQPQHF
TRBV18	TRBJ2-2	NA	13	NA	TGTGCCAGCTCACCTCAGAACACCGGGGAGCTGTTTTTT	CASSPQNTGELFF
TRBV2	TRBJ2-2	NA	15	TRBD2	TGTGCCAGCAGTCTTAGCGGGGGAGACACCGGGGAGCTGTTTTTT	CASSLSGGDTGELFF
TRBV7-2	TRBJ1-2	NA	14	NA	TGTGCCAGCAGCCTCTATCCGCCACAGCCTGGCTACACCTTC	CASSLYPPQPGYTF
TRBV14	TRBJ2-3	few	13	NA	TGTGCCAGCAGCCAAGGACGGACAGATACGCAGTATTTT	CASSQGRTDTQYF
TRBV5-5	TRBJ1-5	NA	13	TRBD1	TGTGCCAGCAGCTTGCAGGGGGATCAGCCCCAGCATTTT	CASSLQGDQPQHF
TRBV6-5	TRBJ2-7	NA	14	TRBD2	TGTGCCAGCAGCCATAGCGGGGGGGCTGGCGAGCAGTACTTC	CASSHSGGAGEQYF
TRBV6-5	TRBJ2-7	once	11	NA	TGTGCCAGCAGTTACCTCCGGGAGCAGTACTTC	CASSYLREQYF
TRBV19	TRBJ2-7	NA	14	TRBD1	TGTGCCAGTAGTGCCCAAGACAGGGTTTCATGGCAGTACTTC	CASSAQDRVSWQYF
TRBV7-2	TRBJ2-7	few	14	NA	TGTGCCAGCAGCCCGACCAGGAGACCCTACGAGCAGTACTTC	CASSPTRRPYEQYF
TRBV2	TRBJ2-7	NA	13	TRBD1	TGTGCCAGCAAAACAGGGGTTTCCTACGAGCAGTACTTC	CASKTGVSYEQYF
TRBV19	TRBJ1-2	NA	14	NA	TGTGCCAGTAGTATCGATGGGGCTATGTGGGGCTACACCTTC	CASSIDGAMWGYTF
TRBV18	TRBJ2-7	NA	13	NA	TGTGCCAGCTCACCACGCTACTCCTACGAGCAGTACTTC	CASSPRYSYEQYF
TRBV7-9	TRBJ2-1	NA	14	NA	TGTGCCAGCAGCTTAGCGGGACTGGCCAATGAGCAGTTCTTC	CASSLAGLANEQFF
TRBV3-1/TRBV3-2	TRBJ1-5	NA	13	NA	TGTGCCAGCAGTGGACAAGCCCATCAGCCCCAGCATTTT	CASSGQAHQPQHF
TRBV18	TRBJ2-2	NA	15	TRBD2	TGTGCCAGCTCTGGTCTAGCGGCAAACACCGGGGAGCTGTTTTTT	CASSGLAANTGELFF
TRBV2	TRBJ2-5	once	11	NA	TGTGCCAGCAGCCTACTGGAGACCCAGTACTTC	CASSLLETQYF
TRBV10-2	TRBJ1-4	once	13	NA	TGCGCCAGCAGTGAGCTCAACAGGGAAAAACTGTTTTTT	CASSELNREKLFF
TRBV29-1	TRBJ1-4	NA	13	TRBD1	TGCAGCGTTAGACAGGGGGCGGGGGAAAAACTGTTTTTT	CSVRQGAGEKLFF
TRBV4-1	TRBJ1-1	NA	14	NA	TGCGCCAGCAGCCAAGATCAGGGTTACACTGAAGCTTTCTTT	CASSQDQGYTEAFF
TRBV28	TRBJ1-4	NA	12	TRBD1	TGTGCCAGCAGTACGGGACAGTTTAGACTGTTTTTT	CASSTGQFRLFF
TRBV4-3	TRBJ1-5	NA	13	NA	TGCGCCAGCAGCAAAGATAGCAATCAGCCCCAGCATTTT	CASSKDSNQPQHF
TRBV19	TRBJ1-5	NA	14	TRBD1	TGTGCCAGTAGCACAGGGGTCAGCAATCAGCCCCAGCATTTT	CASSTGVSNQPQHF
TRBV12-3/TRBV12-4	TRBJ2-2	NA	11	NA	TGTGCCAGCTCCAGGGCCGGGGAGCTGTTTTTT	CASSRAGELFF
TRBV30	TRBJ1-3	NA	14	TRBD1	TGTGCCTGGAGTGGACAGGGGACGGGAAACACCATATATTTT	CAWSGQGTGNTIYF
TRBV4-3	TRBJ2-6	NA	17	NA	TGCGCCAGCAGCCAAGAAATAGATCTCTCTGGGGCCAACGTCCTGACTTTC	CASSQEIDLSGANVLTF
TRBV10-1	TRBJ2-7	NA	15	TRBD1	TGCGCCAGCCACCCCCCCGGGACAGGGACCTACGAGCAGTACTTC	CASHPPGTGTYEQYF
TRBV5-1	TRBJ2-1	NA	16	TRBD2	TGCGCCAGCAGCTTGGCCTTACTAGCGGGGGTGAATGAGCAGTTCTTC	CASSLALLAGVNEQFF
TRBV12-3/TRBV12-4	TRBJ1-5	NA	13	NA	TGTGCCAGCAAAAAAGGGTACAATCAGCCCCAGCATTTT	CASKKGYNQPQHF
TRBV3-1/TRBV3-2	TRBJ1-4	NA	16	TRBD1	TGTGCCAGCAGCCCCGGCCGAGGGACAGGGAATGAAAAACTGTTTTTT	CASSPGRGTGNEKLFF
TRBV6-1	TRBJ2-4	NA	18	NA	TGTGCCAGCAGTGCCAATGTCGGAGGGGACCCTTACCAAAACATTCAGTACTTC	CASSANVGGDPYQNIQYF
TRBV2	TRBJ2-3	NA	15	TRBD2	TGTGCTCAGGGTAGCGGGGGCCAGGGGGCAGATACGCAGTATTTT	CAQGSGGQGADTQYF
TRBV7-2	TRBJ2-7	NA	13	NA	TGTGCCAGCAGCTCCCGGGACGGCTACGAGCAGTACTTC	CASSSRDGYEQYF
TRBV5-4	TRBJ2-5	once	14	TRBD2	TGTGCCAGCAGCCTCGGGACTACCCAAGAGACCCAGTACTTC	CASSLGTTQETQYF
TRBV19	TRBJ1-3	NA	12	NA	TGTGCCATAAAGGACTCTGGAAACACCATATATTTT	CAIKDSGNTIYF
TRBV21-1	TRBJ1-5	NA	19	NA	TGTGCCAGCAGCAAAGAGAGGGAAGGAGGCGGGGGCGGTAATCAGCCCCAGCATTTT	CASSKEREGGGGGNQPQHF
TRBV11-1	TRBJ2-7	few	14	NA	TGTGCCAGCAGCGCACAGAGGAGCTCCTACGAGCAGTACTTC	CASSAQRSSYEQYF